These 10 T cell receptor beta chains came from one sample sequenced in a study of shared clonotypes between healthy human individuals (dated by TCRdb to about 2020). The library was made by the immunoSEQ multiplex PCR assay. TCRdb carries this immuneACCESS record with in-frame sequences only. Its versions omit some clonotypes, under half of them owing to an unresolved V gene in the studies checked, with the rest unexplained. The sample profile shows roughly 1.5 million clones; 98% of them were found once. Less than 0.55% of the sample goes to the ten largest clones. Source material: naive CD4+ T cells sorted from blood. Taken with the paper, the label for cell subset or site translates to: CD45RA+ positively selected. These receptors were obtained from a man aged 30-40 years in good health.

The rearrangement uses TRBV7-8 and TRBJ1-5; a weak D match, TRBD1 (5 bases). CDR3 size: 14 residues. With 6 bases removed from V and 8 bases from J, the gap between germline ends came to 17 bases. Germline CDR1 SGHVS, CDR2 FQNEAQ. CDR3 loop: CASSSGRGGEPQHF. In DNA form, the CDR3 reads TGTGCCAGCAGTTCAGGGAGGGGCGGCGAGCCCCAGCATTTT.

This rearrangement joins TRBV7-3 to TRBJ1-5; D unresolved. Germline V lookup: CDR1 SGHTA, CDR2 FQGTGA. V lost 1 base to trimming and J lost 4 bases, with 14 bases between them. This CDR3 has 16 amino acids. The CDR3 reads CASSLMAAEVNQPQHF. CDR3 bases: TGTGCCAGCAGCTTAATGGCGGCGGAGGTGAATCAGCCCCAGCATTTT. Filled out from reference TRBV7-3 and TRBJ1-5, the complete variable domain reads GAGVSQTPSNKVTEKGKYVELRCDPISGHTALYWYRQSLGQGPEFLIYFQGTGAADDSGLPNDRFFAVRPEGSVSTLKIQRTERGDSAVYLCASSLMAAEVNQPQHFGDGTRLSIL.

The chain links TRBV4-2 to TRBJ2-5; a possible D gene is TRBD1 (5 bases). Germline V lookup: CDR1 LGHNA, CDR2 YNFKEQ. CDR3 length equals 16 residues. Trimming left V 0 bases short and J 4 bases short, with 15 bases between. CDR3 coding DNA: TGTGCCAGCAGCCAAGATTGGTCGCAGGGTGGAGAGACCCAGTACTTC. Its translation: CASSQDWSQGGETQYF.

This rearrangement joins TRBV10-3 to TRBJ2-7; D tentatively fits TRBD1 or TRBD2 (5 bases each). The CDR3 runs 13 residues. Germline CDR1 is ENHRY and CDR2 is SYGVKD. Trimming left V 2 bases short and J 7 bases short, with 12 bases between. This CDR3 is CAISEVGVLEQYF. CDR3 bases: TGTGCCATCAGTGAGGTGGGGGTCTTAGAGCAGTACTTC.

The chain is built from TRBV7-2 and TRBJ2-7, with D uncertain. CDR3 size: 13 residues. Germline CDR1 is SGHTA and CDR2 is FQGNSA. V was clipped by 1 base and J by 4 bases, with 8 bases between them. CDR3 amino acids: CASSLEPTYEQYF. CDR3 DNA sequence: TGTGCCAGCAGCTTAGAACCTACTTACGAGCAGTACTTC. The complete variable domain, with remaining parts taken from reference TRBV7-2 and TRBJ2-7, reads GAGVSQSPSNKVTEKGKDVELRCDPISGHTALYWYRQSLGQGLEFLIYFQGNSAPDKSGLPSDRFSAERTGGSVSTLTIQRTQQEDSAVYLCASSLEPTYEQYFGPGTRLTVT.

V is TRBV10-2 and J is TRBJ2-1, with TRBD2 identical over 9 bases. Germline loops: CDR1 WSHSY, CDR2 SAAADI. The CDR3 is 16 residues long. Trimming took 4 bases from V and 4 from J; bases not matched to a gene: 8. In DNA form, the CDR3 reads TGCGCCAGCAGTGTCTTGGCGGGAGGGGGGTACAATGAGCAGTTCTTC. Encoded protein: CASSVLAGGGYNEQFF.

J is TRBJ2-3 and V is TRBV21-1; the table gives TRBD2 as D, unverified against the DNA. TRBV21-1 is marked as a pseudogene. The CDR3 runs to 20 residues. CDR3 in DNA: TGTGCCAGCAGCGCTCGAGGACGTCTAGCGGGGGGAAGAGGTACAGATACGCAGTATTTT. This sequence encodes CASSARGRLAGGRGTDTQYF.

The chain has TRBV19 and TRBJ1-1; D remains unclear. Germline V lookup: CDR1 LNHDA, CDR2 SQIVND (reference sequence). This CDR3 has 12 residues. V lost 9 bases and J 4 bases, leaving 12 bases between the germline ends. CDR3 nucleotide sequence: TGTGCCAGCTCTACGGGGATCACTGAAGCTTTCTTT. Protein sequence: CASSTGITEAFF.

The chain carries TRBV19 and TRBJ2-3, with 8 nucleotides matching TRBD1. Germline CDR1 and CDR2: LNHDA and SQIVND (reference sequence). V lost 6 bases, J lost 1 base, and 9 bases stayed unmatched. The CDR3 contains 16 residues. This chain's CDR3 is CASSAGQGSGTDTQYF. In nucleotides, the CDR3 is TGTGCCAGTAGCGCTGGACAGGGCTCTGGCACAGATACGCAGTATTTT.

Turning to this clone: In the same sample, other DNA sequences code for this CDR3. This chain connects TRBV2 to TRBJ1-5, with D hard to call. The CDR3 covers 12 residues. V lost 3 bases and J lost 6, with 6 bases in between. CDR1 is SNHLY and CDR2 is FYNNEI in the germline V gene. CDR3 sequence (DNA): TGTGCCAGCAGTGACCGGGGTCAGCCCCAGCATTTT. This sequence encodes CASSDRGQPQHF.